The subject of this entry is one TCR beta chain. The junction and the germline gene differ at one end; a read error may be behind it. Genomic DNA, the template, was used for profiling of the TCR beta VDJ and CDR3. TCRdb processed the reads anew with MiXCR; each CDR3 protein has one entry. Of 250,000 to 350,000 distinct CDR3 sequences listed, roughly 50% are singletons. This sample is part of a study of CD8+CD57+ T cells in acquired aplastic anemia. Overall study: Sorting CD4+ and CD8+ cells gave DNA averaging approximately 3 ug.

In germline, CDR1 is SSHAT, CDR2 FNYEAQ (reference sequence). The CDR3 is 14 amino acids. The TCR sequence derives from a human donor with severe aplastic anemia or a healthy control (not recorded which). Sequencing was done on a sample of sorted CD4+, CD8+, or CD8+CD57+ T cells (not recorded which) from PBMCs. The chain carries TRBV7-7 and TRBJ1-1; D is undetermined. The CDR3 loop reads CASRLPSGNTEAFF. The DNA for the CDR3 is TGTGCTAGCAGACTGCCCTCCGGGAACACTGAAGCTTTCTTT.